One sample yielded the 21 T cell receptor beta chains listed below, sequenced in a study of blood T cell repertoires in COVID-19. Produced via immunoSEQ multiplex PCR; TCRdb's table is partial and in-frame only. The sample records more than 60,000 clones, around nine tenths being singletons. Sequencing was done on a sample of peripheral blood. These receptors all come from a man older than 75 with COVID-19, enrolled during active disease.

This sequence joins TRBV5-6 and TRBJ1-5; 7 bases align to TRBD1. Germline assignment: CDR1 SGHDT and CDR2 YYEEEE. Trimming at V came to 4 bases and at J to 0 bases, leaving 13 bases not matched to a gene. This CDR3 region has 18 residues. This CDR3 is CASSRSRDSFYSNQPQHF. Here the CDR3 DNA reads TGTGCCAGCAGCCGGTCCCGGGACAGTTTCTATAGCAATCAGCCCCAGCATTTT.

The CDR3 region has the DNA TGTGCCAGCAGCTTAATGAAGGGGGAGACCCAGTACTTC. Its translation: CASSLMKGETQYF. The rearrangement joins TRBV7-3 to TRBJ2-5, with D perhaps matching TRBD1 (5 bases). V was shortened by 1 base and J by 5 bases, with 8 bases between the two germline ends. Per the germline V gene, CDR1 is SGHTA and CDR2 is FQGTGA. CDR3 length: 13 amino acids. Full variable domain (outside the CDR3, taken from reference TRBV7-3 and TRBJ2-5): GAGVSQTPSNKVTEKGKYVELRCDPISGHTALYWYRQSLGQGPEFLIYFQGTGAADDSGLPNDRFFAVRPEGSVSTLKIQRTERGDSAVYLCASSLMKGETQYFGPGTRLLVL.

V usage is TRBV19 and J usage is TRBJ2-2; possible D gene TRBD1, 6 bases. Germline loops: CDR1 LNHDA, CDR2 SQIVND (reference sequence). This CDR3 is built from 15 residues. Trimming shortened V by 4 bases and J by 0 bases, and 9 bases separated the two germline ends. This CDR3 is CASSKQGSNTGELFF. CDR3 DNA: TGTGCCAGTAGTAAGCAGGGGTCGAACACCGGGGAGCTGTTTTTT.

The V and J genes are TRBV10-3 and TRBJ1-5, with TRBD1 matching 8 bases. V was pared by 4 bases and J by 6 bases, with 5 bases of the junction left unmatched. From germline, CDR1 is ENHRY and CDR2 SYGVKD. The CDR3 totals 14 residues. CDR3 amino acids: CAISGSGGGQPQHF. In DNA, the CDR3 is TGTGCCATCAGTGGGTCAGGGGGCGGTCAGCCCCAGCATTTT.

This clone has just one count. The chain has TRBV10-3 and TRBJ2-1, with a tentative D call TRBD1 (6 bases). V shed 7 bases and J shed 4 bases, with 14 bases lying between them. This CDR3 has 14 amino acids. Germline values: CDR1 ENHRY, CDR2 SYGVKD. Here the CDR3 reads CAITRGWGYNEQFF. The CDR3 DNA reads TGTGCCATCACCAGGGGATGGGGGTACAATGAGCAGTTCTTC.

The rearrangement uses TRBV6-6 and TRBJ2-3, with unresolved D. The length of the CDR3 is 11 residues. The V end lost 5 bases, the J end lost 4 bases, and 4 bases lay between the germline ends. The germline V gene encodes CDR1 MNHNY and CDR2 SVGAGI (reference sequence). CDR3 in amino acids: CASSTADTQYF. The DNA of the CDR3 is TGTGCCAGCAGTACGGCAGATACGCAGTATTTT.

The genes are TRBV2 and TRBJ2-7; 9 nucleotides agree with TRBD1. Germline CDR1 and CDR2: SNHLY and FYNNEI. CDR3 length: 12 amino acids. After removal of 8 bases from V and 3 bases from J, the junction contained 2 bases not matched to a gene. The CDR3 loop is CASRDRVYEQYF. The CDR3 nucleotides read TGTGCCAGCCGGGACAGGGTCTACGAGCAGTACTTC.

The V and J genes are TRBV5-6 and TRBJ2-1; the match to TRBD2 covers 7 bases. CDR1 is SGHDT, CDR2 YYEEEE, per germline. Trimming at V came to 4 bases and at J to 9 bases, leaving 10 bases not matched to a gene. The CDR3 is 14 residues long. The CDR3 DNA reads TGTGCCAGCAGCCCCTATGGGAGGGTAACTGAGCAGTTCTTC. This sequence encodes CASSPYGRVTEQFF.

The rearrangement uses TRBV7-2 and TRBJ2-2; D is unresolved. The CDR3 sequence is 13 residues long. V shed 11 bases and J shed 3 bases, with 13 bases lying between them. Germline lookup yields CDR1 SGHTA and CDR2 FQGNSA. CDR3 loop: CASYQLYTGELFF. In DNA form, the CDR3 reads TGTGCCTCATACCAACTCTACACCGGGGAGCTGTTTTTT.

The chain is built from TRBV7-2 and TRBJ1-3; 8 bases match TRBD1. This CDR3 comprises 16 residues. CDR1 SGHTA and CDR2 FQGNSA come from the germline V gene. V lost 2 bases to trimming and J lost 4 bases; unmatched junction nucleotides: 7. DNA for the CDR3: TGTGCCAGCAGCTTATCAGGGGGCGGTTGGGGAAACACCATATATTTT. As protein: CASSLSGGGWGNTIYF.

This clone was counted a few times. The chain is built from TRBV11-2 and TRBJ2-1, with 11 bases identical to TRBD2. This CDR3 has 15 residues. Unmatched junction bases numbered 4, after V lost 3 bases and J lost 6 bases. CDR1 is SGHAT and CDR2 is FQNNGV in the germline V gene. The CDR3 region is CASSFGLAGSNEQFF. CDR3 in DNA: TGTGCCAGCAGCTTCGGACTAGCGGGCTCCAATGAGCAGTTCTTC.

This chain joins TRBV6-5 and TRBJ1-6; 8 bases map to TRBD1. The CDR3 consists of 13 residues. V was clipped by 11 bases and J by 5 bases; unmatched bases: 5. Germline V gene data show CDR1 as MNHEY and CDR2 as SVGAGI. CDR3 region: CAEPGQDNSPLHF. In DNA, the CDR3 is TGTGCCGAACCGGGACAGGATAATTCACCCCTCCACTTT.

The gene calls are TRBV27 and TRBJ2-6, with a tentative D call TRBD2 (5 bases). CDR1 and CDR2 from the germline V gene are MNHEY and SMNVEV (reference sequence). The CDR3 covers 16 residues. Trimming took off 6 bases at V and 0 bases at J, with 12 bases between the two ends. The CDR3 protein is CASRSPGFSGANVLTF. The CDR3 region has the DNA TGTGCCAGCAGGTCGCCGGGGTTCTCTGGGGCCAACGTCCTGACTTTC.

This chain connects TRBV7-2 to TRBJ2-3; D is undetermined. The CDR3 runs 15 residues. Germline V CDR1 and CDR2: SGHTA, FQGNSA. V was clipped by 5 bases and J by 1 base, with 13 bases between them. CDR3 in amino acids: CASSPQPAGTDTQYF. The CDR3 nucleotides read TGTGCCAGCAGCCCACAACCCGCGGGCACAGATACGCAGTATTTT.

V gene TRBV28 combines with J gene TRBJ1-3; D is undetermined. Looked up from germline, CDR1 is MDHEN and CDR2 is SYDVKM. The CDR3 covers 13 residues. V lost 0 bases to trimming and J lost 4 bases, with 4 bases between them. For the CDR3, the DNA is TGTGCCAGCAGTTTATGGACAGGAAACACCATATATTTT. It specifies CASSLWTGNTIYF.

The CDR3 nucleotides are TGTGCCAGCAATTCTCTTCGGGACAGGGGTGGCGAGCAGTACTTC. Amino acids: CASNSLRDRGGEQYF. The chain uses TRBV7-9 and TRBJ2-7; 10 nucleotides match TRBD1. Germline loops: CDR1 SEHNR, CDR2 FQNEAQ (reference sequence). Trimming cost V 7 bases and J 6 bases; bases outside gene matches: 12. This CDR3 has 15 amino acids.

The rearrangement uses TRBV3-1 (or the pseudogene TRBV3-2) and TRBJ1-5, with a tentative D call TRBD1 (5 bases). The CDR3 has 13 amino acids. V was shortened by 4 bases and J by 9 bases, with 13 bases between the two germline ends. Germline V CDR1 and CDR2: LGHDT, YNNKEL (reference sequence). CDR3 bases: TGTGCCAGCAGCCCGGCAGGGTATTGGCCCCAGCATTTT. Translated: CASSPAGYWPQHF.

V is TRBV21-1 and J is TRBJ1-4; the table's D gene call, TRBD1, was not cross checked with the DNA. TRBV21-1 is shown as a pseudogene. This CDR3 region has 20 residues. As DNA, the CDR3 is TGTGCCAGCAGCAAATCTATAGGGGGGACAGGGTGTGCAACTAATGAAAAACTGTTTTTT. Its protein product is CASSKSIGGTGCATNEKLFF.

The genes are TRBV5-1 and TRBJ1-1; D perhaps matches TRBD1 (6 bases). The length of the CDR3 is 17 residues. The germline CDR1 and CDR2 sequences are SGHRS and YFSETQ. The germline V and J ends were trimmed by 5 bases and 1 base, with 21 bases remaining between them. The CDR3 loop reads CASRPWGGLSGNTEAFF. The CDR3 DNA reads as TGCGCCAGCAGGCCTTGGGGGGGCCTCTCAGGGAACACTGAAGCTTTCTTT.

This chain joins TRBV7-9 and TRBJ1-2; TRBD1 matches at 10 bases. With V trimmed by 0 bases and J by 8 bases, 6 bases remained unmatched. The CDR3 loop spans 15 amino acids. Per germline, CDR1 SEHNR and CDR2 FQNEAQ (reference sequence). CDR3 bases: TGTGCCAGCAGCTTAGCGGGGACAGGGGTAAGAGGCTACACCTTC. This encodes CASSLAGTGVRGYTF.

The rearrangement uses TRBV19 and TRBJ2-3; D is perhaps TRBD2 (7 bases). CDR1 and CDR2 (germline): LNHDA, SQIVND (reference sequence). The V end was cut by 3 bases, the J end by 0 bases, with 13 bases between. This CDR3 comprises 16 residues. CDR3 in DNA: TGTGCCAGTAGTATGGGGGCGGGGGCCAGCACAGATACGCAGTATTTT. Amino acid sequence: CASSMGAGASTDTQYF.